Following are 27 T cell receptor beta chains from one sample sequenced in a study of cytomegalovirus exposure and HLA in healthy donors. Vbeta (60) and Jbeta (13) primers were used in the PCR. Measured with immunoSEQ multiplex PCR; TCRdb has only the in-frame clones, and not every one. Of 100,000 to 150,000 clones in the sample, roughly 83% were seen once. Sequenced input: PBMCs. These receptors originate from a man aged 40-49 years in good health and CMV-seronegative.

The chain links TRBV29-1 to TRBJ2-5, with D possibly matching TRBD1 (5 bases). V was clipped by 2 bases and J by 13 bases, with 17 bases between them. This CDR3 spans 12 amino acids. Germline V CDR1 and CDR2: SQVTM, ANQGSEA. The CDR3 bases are TGCAGCGTTGAAAAGGCGATGACAGAAGGGTACTTC. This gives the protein CSVEKAMTEGYF.

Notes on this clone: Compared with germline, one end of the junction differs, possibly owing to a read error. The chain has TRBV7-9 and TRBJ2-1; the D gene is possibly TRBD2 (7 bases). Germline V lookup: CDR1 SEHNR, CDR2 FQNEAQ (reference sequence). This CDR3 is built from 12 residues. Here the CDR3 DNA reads TGTTCCAGCAGCTTACAGGGAGGGGGGCAGTTCTTC. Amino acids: CSSSLQGGGQFF.

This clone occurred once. Written as DNA, the CDR3 is TGTGCCAGCAGCGTAGTCGGGGGTTACGAGCAGTACTTC. As protein: CASSVVGGYEQYF. The genes are TRBV9 and TRBJ2-7; D might be TRBD2 (6 bases). The CDR3 runs to 13 residues. Germline lookup yields CDR1 SGDLS and CDR2 YYNGEE. The ends were cut back, 0 bases at V and 4 bases at J, with 8 bases in the middle.

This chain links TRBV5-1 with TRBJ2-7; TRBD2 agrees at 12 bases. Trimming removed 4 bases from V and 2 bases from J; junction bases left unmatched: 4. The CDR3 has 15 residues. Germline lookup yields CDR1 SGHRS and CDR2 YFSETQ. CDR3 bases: TGCGCCAGCAGCAAGCTAGCGGGGGGGACCTACGAGCAGTACTTC. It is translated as CASSKLAGGTYEQYF.

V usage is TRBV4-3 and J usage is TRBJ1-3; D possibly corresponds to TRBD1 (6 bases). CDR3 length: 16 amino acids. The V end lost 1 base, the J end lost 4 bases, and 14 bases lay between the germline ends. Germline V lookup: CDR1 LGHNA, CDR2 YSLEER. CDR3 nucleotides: TGCGCCAGCAGCCAAGGGGCGACAGGAACGGGAAACACCATATATTTT. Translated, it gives CASSQGATGTGNTIYF.

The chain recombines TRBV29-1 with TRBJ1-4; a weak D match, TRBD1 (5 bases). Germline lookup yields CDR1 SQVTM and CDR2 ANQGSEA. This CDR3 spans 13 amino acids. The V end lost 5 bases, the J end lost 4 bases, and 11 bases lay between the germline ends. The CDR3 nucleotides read TGCAGCGTTTCGCGGGACCTTAATGAAAAACTGTTTTTT. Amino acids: CSVSRDLNEKLFF.

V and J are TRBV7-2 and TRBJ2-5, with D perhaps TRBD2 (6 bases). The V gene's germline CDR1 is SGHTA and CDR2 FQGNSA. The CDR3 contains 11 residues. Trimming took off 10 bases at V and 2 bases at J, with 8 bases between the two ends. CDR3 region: CATREQETQYF. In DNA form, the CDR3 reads TGTGCCACCCGGGAGCAAGAGACCCAGTACTTC.

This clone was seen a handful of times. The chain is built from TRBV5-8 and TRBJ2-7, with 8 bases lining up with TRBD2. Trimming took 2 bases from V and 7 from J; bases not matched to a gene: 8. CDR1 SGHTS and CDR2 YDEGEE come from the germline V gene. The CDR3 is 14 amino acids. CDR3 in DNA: TGTGCCAGCAGCTTCGGGCTAGCGGGCGGGGAGCAGTACTTC. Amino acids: CASSFGLAGGEQYF.

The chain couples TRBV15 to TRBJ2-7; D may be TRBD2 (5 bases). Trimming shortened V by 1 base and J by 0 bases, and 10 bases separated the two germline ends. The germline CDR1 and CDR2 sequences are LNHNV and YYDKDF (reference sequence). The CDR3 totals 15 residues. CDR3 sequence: CATSRGRTDSYEQYF. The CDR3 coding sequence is TGTGCCACCAGCAGAGGAAGGACTGACTCCTACGAGCAGTACTTC.

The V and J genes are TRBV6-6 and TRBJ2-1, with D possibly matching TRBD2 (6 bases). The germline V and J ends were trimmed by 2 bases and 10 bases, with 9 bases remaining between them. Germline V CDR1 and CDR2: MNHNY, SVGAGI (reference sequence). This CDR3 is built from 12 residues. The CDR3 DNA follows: TGTGCCAGCAGTTACGGGGGGAGGGAGCAGTTCTTC. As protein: CASSYGGREQFF.

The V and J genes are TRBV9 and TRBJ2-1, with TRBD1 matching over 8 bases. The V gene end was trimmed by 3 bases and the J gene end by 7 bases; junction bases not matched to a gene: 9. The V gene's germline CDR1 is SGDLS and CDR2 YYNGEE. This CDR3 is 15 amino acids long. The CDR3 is CASSAQTGASNEQFF. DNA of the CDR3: TGTGCCAGCAGCGCACAGACAGGGGCCTCGAATGAGCAGTTCTTC.

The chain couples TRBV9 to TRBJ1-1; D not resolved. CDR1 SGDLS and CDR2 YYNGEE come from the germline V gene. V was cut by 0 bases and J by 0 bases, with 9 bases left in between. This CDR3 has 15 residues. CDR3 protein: CASSVGSGVNTEAFF. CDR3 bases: TGTGCCAGCAGCGTAGGGTCGGGTGTGAACACTGAAGCTTTCTTT.

The CDR3 reads CASSRTLAGNRNEQFF. The CDR3 DNA is TGCGCCAGCAGCAGGACACTAGCGGGAAATCGCAATGAGCAGTTCTTC. The chain joins TRBV4-1 to TRBJ2-1; 10 positions agree with TRBD2. Germline CDR1 and CDR2: MGHRA and YSYEKL. The V segment lost 5 bases and the J segment 6 bases; nucleotides outside the gene matches: 10. This CDR3 has 16 residues.

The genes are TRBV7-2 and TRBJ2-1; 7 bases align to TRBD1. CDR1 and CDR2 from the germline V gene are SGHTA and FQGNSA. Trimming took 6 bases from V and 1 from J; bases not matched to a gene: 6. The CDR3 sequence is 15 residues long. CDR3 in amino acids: CASSFDRESYNEQFF. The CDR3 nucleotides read TGTGCCAGCAGTTTCGACAGGGAGTCCTACAATGAGCAGTTCTTC.

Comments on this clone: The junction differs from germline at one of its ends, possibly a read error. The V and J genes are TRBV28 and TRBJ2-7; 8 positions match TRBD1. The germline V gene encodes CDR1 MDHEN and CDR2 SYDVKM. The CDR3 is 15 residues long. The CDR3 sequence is CASSTGGGSFYERYF. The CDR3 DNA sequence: TGTGCCAGCAGTACAGGGGGAGGAAGTTTCTACGAGCGGTACTTC.

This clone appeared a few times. This CDR3 reads CASSLEGQGKHEQFF. DNA for the CDR3: TGCGCCAGCAGCTTGGAGGGACAGGGGAAGCATGAGCAGTTCTTC. The rearrangement links TRBV5-1 to TRBJ2-1; 10 nucleotides match TRBD1. Germline assignment: CDR1 SGHRS and CDR2 YFSETQ. The ends lost 0 bases at V and 8 bases at J; junction bases unmatched: 5. CDR3 size: 15 residues.

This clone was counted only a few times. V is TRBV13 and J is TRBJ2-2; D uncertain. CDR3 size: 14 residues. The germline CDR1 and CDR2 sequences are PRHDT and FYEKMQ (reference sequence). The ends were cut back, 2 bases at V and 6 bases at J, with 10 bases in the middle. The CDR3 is CASSLLARAGELFF. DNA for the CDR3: TGTGCCAGCAGCTTATTAGCCCGTGCCGGGGAGCTGTTTTTT.

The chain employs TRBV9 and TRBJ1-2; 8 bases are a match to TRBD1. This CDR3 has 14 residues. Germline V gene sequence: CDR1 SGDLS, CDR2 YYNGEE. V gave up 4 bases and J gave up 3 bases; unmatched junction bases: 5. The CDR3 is CASSPAGGDYGYTF. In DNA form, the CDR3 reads TGTGCCAGCAGCCCAGCAGGGGGCGACTATGGCTACACCTTC.

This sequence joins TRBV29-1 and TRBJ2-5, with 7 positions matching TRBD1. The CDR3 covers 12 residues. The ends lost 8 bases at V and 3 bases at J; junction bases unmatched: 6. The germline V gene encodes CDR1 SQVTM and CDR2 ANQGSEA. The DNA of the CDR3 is TGCAGCACCGACAGGGAAGAAGAGACCCAGTACTTC. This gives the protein CSTDREEETQYF. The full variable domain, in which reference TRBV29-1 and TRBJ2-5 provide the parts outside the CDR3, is SAVISQKPSRDICQRGTSLTIQCQVDSQVTMMFWYRQQPGQSLTLIATANQGSEATYESGFVIDKFPISRPNLTFSTLTVSNMSPEDSSIYLCSTDREEETQYFGPGTRLLVL.

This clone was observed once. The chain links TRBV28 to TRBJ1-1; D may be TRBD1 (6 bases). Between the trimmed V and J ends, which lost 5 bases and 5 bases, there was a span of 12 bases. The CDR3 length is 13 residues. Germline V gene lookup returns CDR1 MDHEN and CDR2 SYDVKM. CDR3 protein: CASSPGGMTEAFF. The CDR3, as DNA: TGTGCCAGCAGTCCGGGGGGCATGACTGAAGCTTTCTTT.

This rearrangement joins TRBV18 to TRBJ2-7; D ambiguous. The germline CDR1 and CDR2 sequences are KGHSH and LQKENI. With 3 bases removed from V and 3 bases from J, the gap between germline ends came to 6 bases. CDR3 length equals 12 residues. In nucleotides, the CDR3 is TGTGCCAGCTCACCGGCAAGCTACGAGCAGTACTTC. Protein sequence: CASSPASYEQYF.

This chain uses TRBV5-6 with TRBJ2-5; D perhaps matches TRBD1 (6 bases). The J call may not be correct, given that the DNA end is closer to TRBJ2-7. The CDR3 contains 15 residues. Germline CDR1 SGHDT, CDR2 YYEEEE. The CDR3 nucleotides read TGTGCCAGCAGCTTCCTCTCGGACAGCTCCTACGAGCAGTACTTC. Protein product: CASSFLSDSSYEQYF.

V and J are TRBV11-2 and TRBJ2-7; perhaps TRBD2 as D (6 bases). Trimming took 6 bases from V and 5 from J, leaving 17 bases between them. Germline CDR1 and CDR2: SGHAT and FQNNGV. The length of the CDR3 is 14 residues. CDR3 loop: CASSSWEDLDEQYF. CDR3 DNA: TGTGCCAGCAGTTCATGGGAGGACCTCGACGAGCAGTACTTC.

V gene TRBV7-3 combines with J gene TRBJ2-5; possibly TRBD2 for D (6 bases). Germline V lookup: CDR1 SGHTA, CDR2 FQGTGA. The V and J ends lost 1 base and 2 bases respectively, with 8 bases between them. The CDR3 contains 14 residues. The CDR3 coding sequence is TGTGCCAGCAGCTTAATCGGGGGACAAGAGACCCAGTACTTC. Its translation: CASSLIGGQETQYF.

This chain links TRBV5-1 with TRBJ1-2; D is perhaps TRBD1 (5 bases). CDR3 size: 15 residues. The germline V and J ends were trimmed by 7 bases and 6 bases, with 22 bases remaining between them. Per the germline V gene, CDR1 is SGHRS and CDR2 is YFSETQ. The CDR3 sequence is CASPFRDSAPHGYTF. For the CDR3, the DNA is TGCGCCAGCCCCTTCCGCGACAGCGCTCCCCATGGCTACACCTTC.

The CDR3 nucleotides read TGTGCCACCTACCCTGAGGGGGCGCCTTATAGCAATCAGCCCCAGCATTTT. Translated: CATYPEGAPYSNQPQHF. The chain uses TRBV28 and TRBJ1-5; 7 nucleotides match TRBD1. This CDR3 has 17 amino acids. Germline CDR1 reads MDHEN; CDR2 reads SYDVKM. With V trimmed by 10 bases and J by 0 bases, 15 bases remained unmatched.

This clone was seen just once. The CDR3 DNA follows: TGTGCCAGCACCCGGACAGGGCTTCGTGAAAAACTGTTTTTT. It specifies CASTRTGLREKLFF. The J gene is TRBJ1-4, the V gene TRBV7-8; 8 bases line up with TRBD1. The V gene's germline CDR1 is SGHVS and CDR2 FQNEAQ. The V gene end was trimmed by 7 bases and the J gene end by 7 bases; junction bases not matched to a gene: 8. This CDR3 comprises 14 residues.